Each of the 28 T cell receptor beta chains below was sequenced from the same sample in a study of T cell responses to AZD1222 COVID-19 vaccine. Method: immunoSEQ multiplex PCR; TCRdb's copy keeps in-frame clones and lacks some. Of roughly 130,000 clones in the sample, 86% were seen once. Sequences were derived from peripheral blood, sampled on day 0 of AZD1222 vaccination. The origin of the receptors is an adult in good health.

The chain links TRBV3-1 (or the pseudogene TRBV3-2) to TRBJ1-1; D is uncertain. The CDR3 covers 18 residues. V was cut by 7 bases and J by 2 bases, with 26 bases left in between. Germline-derived CDR1 and CDR2 are LGHDT and YNNKEL (reference sequence). CDR3 amino acids: CASTPHIGEREFNTEAFF. The CDR3 region has the DNA TGTGCCAGCACCCCCCATATCGGGGAGCGGGAGTTTAACACTGAAGCTTTCTTT.

This chain connects TRBV3-1 (or the pseudogene TRBV3-2) to TRBJ2-5, with D hard to call. The germline V and J ends were trimmed by 4 bases and 2 bases, with 5 bases remaining between them. Germline loops: CDR1 LGHDT, CDR2 YNNKEL (reference sequence). CDR3 size: 12 residues. CDR3 sequence: CASSPQQETQYF. CDR3 in DNA: TGTGCCAGCAGCCCGCAGCAAGAGACCCAGTACTTC.

This rearrangement joins TRBV7-9 to TRBJ1-2; the D is unclear. The germline gives CDR1 SEHNR, CDR2 FQNEAQ (reference sequence). V was shortened by 5 bases and J by 4 bases, with 8 bases between the two germline ends. The CDR3 sequence is 12 residues long. As DNA, the CDR3 is TGTGCCAGCAGCCAGGAGGTCTATGGCTACACCTTC. Translation gives CASSQEVYGYTF.

The chain carries TRBV7-2 and TRBJ1-4, with D possibly being TRBD1 (5 bases). The CDR3 contains 15 residues. Germline assignment: CDR1 SGHTA and CDR2 FQGNSA. The V gene lost 5 bases and the J gene lost 5 bases, with 15 bases spanning the gap. The chain's CDR3 is CASSLEKTVNEKLFF. The CDR3 bases are TGTGCCAGCAGCCTAGAGAAGACAGTAAATGAAAAACTGTTTTTT. Filled out from reference TRBV7-2 and TRBJ1-4, the complete variable domain reads GAGVSQSPSNKVTEKGKDVELRCDPISGHTALYWYRQSLGQGLEFLIYFQGNSAPDKSGLPSDRFSAERTGGSVSTLTIQRTQQEDSAVYLCASSLEKTVNEKLFFGSGTQLSVL.

Only one count was recorded for this clone. The rearrangement uses TRBV7-2 and TRBJ1-4; D is unresolved. The V gene lost 5 bases and the J gene lost 0 bases, with 7 bases spanning the gap. From germline, CDR1 is SGHTA and CDR2 FQGNSA. This CDR3 has 14 residues. In DNA, the CDR3 is TGTGCCAGCAGCCGCCTAGCAACTAATGAAAAACTGTTTTTT. As protein: CASSRLATNEKLFF.

This sequence joins TRBV4-1 and TRBJ1-1; the D is unclear. Trimming took 0 bases from V and 0 from J, leaving 2 bases between them. Germline assignment: CDR1 MGHRA and CDR2 YSYEKL. The CDR3 sequence is 13 residues long. The CDR3 spells CASSQELNTEAFF. In DNA form, the CDR3 reads TGCGCCAGCAGCCAAGAGTTGAACACTGAAGCTTTCTTT.

The chain joins TRBV27 to TRBJ2-7; 7 nucleotides match TRBD1. From germline, CDR1 is MNHEY and CDR2 SMNVEV (reference sequence). The CDR3 covers 14 residues. Trimming at V came to 5 bases and at J to 3 bases, leaving 7 bases not matched to a gene. The CDR3 protein is CASSPADRSYEQYF. CDR3 nucleotides: TGTGCCAGCAGTCCCGCGGACAGGAGCTACGAGCAGTACTTC.

The V call is TRBV4-3, the J call TRBJ1-2; D possibly corresponds to TRBD1 (5 bases). The ends were cut back, 3 bases at V and 2 bases at J, with 16 bases in the middle. Germline CDR1 is LGHNA and CDR2 is YSLEER. The CDR3 has 16 residues. The CDR3 sequence is CASSQGTESTNYGYTF. The CDR3 region has the DNA TGCGCCAGCAGCCAGGGGACGGAATCGACGAACTATGGCTACACCTTC.

This sequence joins TRBV3-1 (or the pseudogene TRBV3-2) and TRBJ2-7; D is undetermined. Germline lookup yields CDR1 LGHDT and CDR2 YNNKEL (reference sequence). The V and J ends lost 4 bases and 4 bases respectively, with 17 bases between them. The CDR3 spans 15 residues. The CDR3 loop reads CASSLKTRLVYEQYF. The CDR3 bases are TGTGCCAGCAGCCTAAAGACCAGACTCGTTTACGAGCAGTACTTC.

The J gene is TRBJ2-3, the V gene TRBV27; D unclear. In germline, CDR1 is MNHEY, CDR2 SMNVEV (reference sequence). The CDR3 covers 11 residues. V lost 4 bases, J lost 1 base, and 0 bases lay in between. CDR3: CASSCTDTQYF. The DNA for the CDR3 is TGTGCCAGCAGTTGCACAGATACGCAGTATTTT.

The V call is TRBV2, the J call TRBJ2-2, with 7 bases fitting TRBD1. The CDR3 has 14 amino acids. Trimming cost V 6 bases and J 3 bases; bases outside gene matches: 4. Germline CDR1 SNHLY, CDR2 FYNNEI. CDR3 nucleotides: TGTGCCAGCAGAGGACAGGACTACACCGGGGAGCTGTTTTTT. It yields the protein CASRGQDYTGELFF.

DNA for the CDR3: TGCGCCAGCAGCTCCGGGGACAGGCCGGTATCACCCCTCCACTTT. This codes for CASSSGDRPVSPLHF. The chain links TRBV5-1 to TRBJ1-6, with 8 positions matching TRBD1. Looked up from germline, CDR1 is SGHRS and CDR2 is YFSETQ. V lost 3 bases, J lost 10 bases, and 9 bases stayed unmatched. The CDR3 spans 15 residues.

The chain couples TRBV5-1 to TRBJ1-1; D uncertain. Per the germline V gene, CDR1 is SGHRS and CDR2 is YFSETQ. CDR3 size: 15 residues. V lost 0 bases, J lost 1 base, and 10 bases lay in between. CDR3 loop: CASSLAPQENTEAFF. The CDR3 DNA sequence: TGCGCCAGCAGCTTGGCCCCCCAAGAGAACACTGAAGCTTTCTTT. Full variable domain (missing parts from reference TRBV5-1 and TRBJ1-1): KAGVTQTPRYLIKTRGQQVTLSCSPISGHRSVSWYQQTPGQGLQFLFEYFSETQRNKGNFPGRFSGRQFSNSRSEMNVSTLELGDSALYLCASSLAPQENTEAFFGQGTRLTVV.

This chain joins TRBV19 and TRBJ1-3, with D uncertain. The CDR3 has 15 amino acids. Per germline, CDR1 LNHDA and CDR2 SQIVND (reference sequence). V was trimmed by 5 bases and J by 0 bases, leaving 11 bases between them. The CDR3 bases are TGTGCCAGTAGTCGGGGTTCCTCCTCTGGAAACACCATATATTTT. Translation gives CASSRGSSSGNTIYF.

This chain joins TRBV6-5 and TRBJ1-3; D unclear. CDR3 length equals 14 residues. Trimming left V 6 bases short and J 1 base short, with 10 bases between. CDR1 and CDR2 from the germline V gene are MNHEY and SVGAGI. CDR3 DNA sequence: TGTGCCAGCAGGGACGGATATTCTGGAAACACCATATATTTT. Protein sequence: CASRDGYSGNTIYF.

The gene calls are TRBV3-1 (or the pseudogene TRBV3-2) and TRBJ1-1; D is ambiguous. Looked up from germline, CDR1 is LGHDT and CDR2 is YNNKEL (reference sequence). The V gene lost 3 bases and the J gene lost 1 base, with 9 bases spanning the gap. The CDR3 has 14 residues. In DNA, the CDR3 is TGTGCCAGCAGCCAGGTGTCAGGGAACACTGAAGCTTTCTTT. Protein sequence: CASSQVSGNTEAFF.

The rearrangement joins TRBV18 to TRBJ2-6; the D is unclear. V lost 0 bases and J 1 base, leaving 4 bases between the germline ends. The CDR3 is 15 amino acids. Per germline, CDR1 KGHSH and CDR2 LQKENI. The CDR3 sequence is CASSPPLSGANVLTF. CDR3 nucleotide sequence: TGTGCCAGCTCACCACCTCTGTCTGGGGCCAACGTCCTGACTTTC.

This sequence joins TRBV9 and TRBJ1-2, with TRBD1 matching over 7 bases. The germline gives CDR1 SGDLS, CDR2 YYNGEE. The V segment lost 4 bases and the J segment 2 bases; nucleotides outside the gene matches: 8. The length of the CDR3 is 15 residues. DNA of the CDR3: TGTGCCAGCAGCCCCCGGGACAGCCTAAACTATGGCTACACCTTC. Protein product: CASSPRDSLNYGYTF.

The CDR3 DNA reads TGTGCCAGTAGTTTCACTCCGGGACGATATAATTCACCCCTCCACTTT. Protein product: CASSFTPGRYNSPLHF. This rearrangement joins TRBV19 to TRBJ1-6; a possible D gene is TRBD1 (5 bases). V was pared by 5 bases and J by 4 bases, with 15 bases between. There are 16 residues in the CDR3. Germline V gene lookup returns CDR1 LNHDA and CDR2 SQIVND (reference sequence).

This chain links TRBV6-5 with TRBJ1-2, with D uncertain. The CDR3 length is 15 residues. The V end was cut by 5 bases, the J end by 2 bases, with 15 bases between. CDR1 is MNHEY, CDR2 SVGAGI, per germline. The CDR3 here is CASSTRLDGNYGYTF. The CDR3 nucleotides are TGTGCCAGCAGTACGCGCCTGGACGGAAACTATGGCTACACCTTC.

This chain links TRBV13 with TRBJ2-5, with 10 bases aligning to TRBD2. The V gene's germline CDR1 is PRHDT and CDR2 FYEKMQ (reference sequence). The CDR3 is 15 amino acids. The V and J ends lost 5 bases and 5 bases, in that order; junction bases with no gene match: 8. This chain's CDR3 is CASSPRVAGGETQYF. Written as DNA, the CDR3 is TGTGCCAGCAGCCCTCGGGTAGCGGGGGGTGAGACCCAGTACTTC.

The genes are TRBV30 and TRBJ1-2; D call uncertain. This CDR3 contains 11 residues. V lost 3 bases to trimming and J lost 6 bases, with 8 bases between them. Per germline, CDR1 GTSNPN and CDR2 SVGIG (reference sequence). CDR3 in DNA: TGTGCCTGGAGCTTGTTGGATGGCTACACCTTC. It yields the protein CAWSLLDGYTF. Full variable domain (rest looked up from reference TRBV30 and TRBJ1-2): SQTIHQWPATLVQPVGSPLSLECTVEGTSNPNLYWYRQAAGRGLQLLFYSVGIGQISSEVPQNLSASRPQDRQFILSSKKLLLSDSGFYLCAWSLLDGYTFGSGTRLTVV.

The J gene is TRBJ2-2, the V gene TRBV28; 10 nucleotides agree with TRBD2. The CDR3 runs 15 residues. The V segment lost 7 bases and the J segment 4 bases; nucleotides outside the gene matches: 6. Germline CDR1 is MDHEN and CDR2 is SYDVKM. The CDR3 coding sequence is TGTGCCAGCACCATAGCGGGAGGTGGCACCGGGGAGCTGTTTTTT. Protein: CASTIAGGGTGELFF.

The CDR3, as DNA: TGCAGTGCCTACCGAGAGGAGCAGTTCTTC. Translating gives CSAYREEQFF. This chain joins TRBV20-1 and TRBJ2-1, with D hard to call. Germline V gene sequence: CDR1 DFQATT, CDR2 SNEGSKA (reference sequence). This CDR3 has 10 residues. V lost 6 bases, J lost 10 bases, and 10 bases lay in between.

This clone was recorded a few times. The genes are TRBV15 and TRBJ1-5; possibly TRBD1 for D (5 bases). The V end lost 1 base, the J end lost 4 bases, and 11 bases lay between the germline ends. CDR3 length equals 15 residues. CDR1 and CDR2 (germline): LNHNV, YYDKDF (reference sequence). As DNA, the CDR3 is TGTGCCACCAGCAGAGGTGGGGCCAGTAATCAGCCCCAGCATTTT. Amino acids: CATSRGGASNQPQHF.

The chain couples TRBV19 to TRBJ1-6; D not certain. Trimming stripped 5 bases from V and 0 bases from J, with 8 bases between. The CDR3 is made up of 15 amino acids. The germline V gene has CDR1 LNHDA and CDR2 SQIVND (reference sequence). For the CDR3, the DNA is TGTGCCAGTAGTCACGCGAGCTCCTATAATTCACCCCTCCACTTT. This encodes CASSHASSYNSPLHF.

The J gene is TRBJ1-4, the V gene TRBV10-3; 9 positions agree with TRBD1. With V trimmed by 0 bases and J by 7 bases, 3 bases remained unmatched. The germline CDR1 and CDR2 sequences are ENHRY and SYGVKD. This CDR3 is built from 15 residues. The DNA for the CDR3 is TGTGCCATCAGTGAGTCCGGGACAGGGACTGAAAAACTGTTTTTT. This gives the protein CAISESGTGTEKLFF.

The chain joins TRBV6-5 to TRBJ1-2; D gene ambiguous. The CDR3 runs to 13 residues. Per the germline V gene, CDR1 is MNHEY and CDR2 is SVGAGI. V was cut by 6 bases and J by 3 bases, with 11 bases left in between. The chain's CDR3 is CASREGLDYGYTF. The CDR3 DNA reads as TGTGCCAGCAGAGAGGGATTGGACTATGGCTACACCTTC.